The text below deals with one TCR beta chain. Its matching antigen is unknown. Conversion of TCR transcripts into cDNA relied on 5'RACE template switching, which added a universal primer site and UMIs. Each CDR3 protein gets one entry after TCRdb re-called the 5' RACE reads with MiXCR. The table lists about 500,000 distinct CDR3 sequences, about a sixth of them singletons. The ends lost 6 bases at V and 4 bases at J; junction bases unmatched: 7. The CDR3 runs 15 residues. Germline CDR1 reads MNHNS; CDR2 reads SASEGT. This sample was included in a study of T cells after yellow fever vaccination. Study-wide results and limits: Overall, a small share of clonotypes was seen in both CD4 and CD8 compartments. Subsequent booster samples again held most clones from primary vaccination (approximately 95% CD4, about 86% CD8).

The clonotype was recovered from a man aged 18 to 30 who received the YFV17D yellow fever vaccine. The sample in question was PBMCs, obtained more than 4 days after the first yellow fever vaccination. V and J are TRBV6-1 and TRBJ1-5; 9 bases fit TRBD1. The CDR3 DNA follows: TGTGCCAGCAGGGAACAGGGGGCGGGAAATCAGCCCCAGCATTTT. Its translation is CASREQGAGNQPQHF.